The 9 T cell receptor beta chains listed next were all sequenced from one sample in a study of molecular identifiers for immune sequencing clone quantification. TCRdb itself ran the PCR reads through MiXCR, one entry per CDR3 protein. Of about 640,000 distinct CDR3 sequences listed, about 20% were seen once; the top ten hold roughly 0.9%. The sample comprised naive CD8+ T cells from blood, with Jurkat cell RNA spiked in. Regarding subset: FACS-sorted CD8+CD4-CCR7+CD45RA+ naive T cells. The receptors here all came from a human donor in good health. Some libraries in this study had Jurkat cell RNA spiked in.

This chain connects TRBV4-2 to TRBJ2-5, with unresolved D. Germline-derived CDR1 and CDR2 are LGHNA and YNFKEQ. The CDR3 has 14 amino acids. The V end was cut by 1 base, the J end by 2 bases, with 8 bases between. CDR3 in DNA: TGTGCCAGCAGCCAAGGTGTTCCACAAGAGACCCAGTACTTC. As protein: CASSQGVPQETQYF.

The rearrangement joins TRBV5-1 to TRBJ2-1; D is unresolved. The CDR3 is 13 amino acids. V was trimmed by 0 bases and J by 8 bases, leaving 9 bases between them. CDR1 SGHRS and CDR2 YFSETQ come from the germline V gene. The CDR3 protein is CASSLASGDEQFF. The CDR3 nucleotides read TGCGCCAGCAGCTTGGCAAGTGGAGATGAGCAGTTCTTC.

This clonotype was recorded at least ten times. The rearrangement uses TRBV20-1 and TRBJ2-7; weak D call: TRBD2 (6 bases). The CDR3 covers 13 residues. Germline CDR1 and CDR2: DFQATT and SNEGSKA (reference sequence). Trimming left V 1 base short and J 6 bases short, with 13 bases between. Here the CDR3 DNA reads TGCAGTGCTAGAGGGCGGCTAGCGAGCGAGCAGTACTTC. It specifies CSARGRLASEQYF.

There are a few counts of this clonotype. V and J are TRBV4-2 and TRBJ2-2; D perhaps matches TRBD1 (6 bases). CDR3 length: 15 amino acids. Germline V gene lookup returns CDR1 LGHNA and CDR2 YNFKEQ. Trimming shortened V by 8 bases and J by 4 bases, and 17 bases separated the two germline ends. The CDR3 spells CASSPGVVATGELFF. CDR3 DNA: TGTGCCAGCTCTCCAGGGGTAGTGGCCACCGGGGAGCTGTTTTTT.

This clonotype was seen repeatedly, ten times or more. This chain links TRBV5-6 with TRBJ1-5; the match to TRBD1 covers 7 bases. CDR3 length: 19 residues. Germline assignment: CDR1 SGHDT and CDR2 YYEEEE. V was clipped by 0 bases and J by 1 base; unmatched bases: 13. CDR3 sequence: CASSLVGGEDRESNQPQHF. DNA for the CDR3: TGTGCCAGCAGCTTGGTGGGAGGGGAAGACAGGGAAAGCAATCAGCCCCAGCATTTT.

This clonotype was observed a handful of times. As the CDR3 is not closed by the conserved phenylalanine or tryptophan, this likely results from a read error. V and J are TRBV5-8 and TRBJ1-1; TRBD1 is a possible D gene (5 bases). The ends were cut back, 4 bases at V and 3 bases at J, with 16 bases in the middle. Germline CDR1 SGHTS, CDR2 YDEGEE. The CDR3 has 15 amino acids. The chain's CDR3 is CASSPWTLGDTEAFL. The CDR3 region has the DNA TGTGCCAGCAGCCCCTGGACCCTAGGGGACACTGAAGCTTTCCTT.

CDR3 residues: CATSTLDRAAFYEQYF. The CDR3 DNA follows: TGTGCCACCAGCACATTGGACAGGGCTGCTTTTTACGAGCAGTACTTC. This sequence joins TRBV15 and TRBJ2-7; the match to TRBD1 covers 8 bases. This CDR3 is 16 amino acids long. With 4 bases clipped from V and 4 bases from J, the junction kept 12 bases outside the gene matches. The germline CDR1 and CDR2 sequences are LNHNV and YYDKDF (reference sequence).

At least ten counts were recorded for this clonotype. The chain recombines TRBV4-1 with TRBJ2-5, with D perhaps assigned TRBD1 or TRBD2 (5 bases each). Germline CDR1 MGHRA, CDR2 YSYEKL. V was clipped by 1 base and J by 7 bases, with 10 bases between them. This CDR3 spans 13 amino acids. The DNA of the CDR3 is TGCGCCAGCAGCCAAGCGGGGCAAAGGACCCAGTACTTC. Translating gives CASSQAGQRTQYF.

Points on this clonotype: A single base separates this from a much larger clone, so it may be a read error. The CDR3 DNA follows: TGTGCCAGCAGCTTAGTCGGTCAGGGGGGTCCCTACGAGCAGTACTTC. It is translated as CASSLVGQGGPYEQYF. The chain has TRBV11-2 and TRBJ2-7; tentative D call: TRBD1 (7 bases). The CDR3 runs to 16 residues. Germline CDR1 reads SGHAT; CDR2 reads FQNNGV. V was shortened by 1 base and J by 2 bases, with 15 bases between the two germline ends. Full variable domain (outside the CDR3, taken from reference TRBV11-2 and TRBJ2-7): EAGVAQSPRYKIIEKRQSVAFWCNPISGHATLYWYQQILGQGPKLLIQFQNNGVVDDSQLPKDRFSAERLKGVDSTLKIQPAKLEDSAVYLCASSLVGQGGPYEQYFGPGTRLTVT.